This T cell receptor (beta chain) was identified in a study of cytomegalovirus exposure and HLA in healthy donors. Study findings and constraints: With later analysis, a missense DCLRE1C variant became linked to TCR beta V- and J-gene trimming.

Amplification used 60 Vbeta primers and 13 Jbeta primers. Only in-frame clones appear in the TCRdb table, and some are missing; sequencing was by immunoSEQ multiplex PCR. Counted here are roughly 150,000 clones, roughly 74% occurring once; the ten biggest clones make up approximately 10%. About this clone: The target antigen is unknown.

The trim removed 0 bases at V and 0 bases at J, leaving 9 bases unmatched. In germline, CDR1 is MGHRA, CDR2 YSYEKL. The CDR3 runs 19 residues. Nominally healthy donors provided the samples, though records likely missed some immune exposures. The chain couples TRBV4-1 to TRBJ2-1; 9 nucleotides align to TRBD2. This TCR was sampled from a man between 18 and 29 years old in good health and CMV-seropositive. Source material: PBMCs. The chain's CDR3 is CASSQESSGTYSSYNEQFF. In DNA form, the CDR3 reads TGCGCCAGCAGCCAAGAGTCTAGCGGGACCTACAGCTCCTACAATGAGCAGTTCTTC.